This T cell receptor (beta chain) was profiled in a study of T cells in Graves' hyperthyroidism and ophthalmopathy. Germline V gene lookup returns CDR1 MNHEY and CDR2 SVGAGI. Deletions cut 2 bases from V and 7 bases from J, with 12 bases between. The CDR3 loop spans 15 amino acids. Using RNA transcripts as the source, TCR beta CDR3 regions were amplified. A first-round RT-PCR of the TCR CDR3 used the HTBI primer set. MiXCR was run by TCRdb on the multiplex PCR reads, yielding one entry per CDR3 protein. The sample lists roughly 700,000 distinct CDR3 sequences, less than 15% occurring once. Patients having uncontrolled infection, another autoimmune disease, pregnancy or lactation were not included.

This sequence joins TRBV6-5 and TRBJ1-6, with D unclear. The sequence was collected from a young woman with Graves' hyperthyroidism. The sequenced sample consisted of blood. CDR3 nucleotides: TGTGCCAGCAGTTACGTCTCCGGGAGGAATTCACCCCTCCACTTT. Its translation is CASSYVSGRNSPLHF.